This entry is about one T cell receptor (beta chain). This specimen belongs to a study of blood T cell repertoires in COVID-19. The CDR3 has 16 residues. J lost 6 bases, V lost 0 bases, and 9 bases had no gene match. Germline CDR1 reads SGDLS; CDR2 reads YYNGEE. Repertoires were generated with immunoSEQ multiplex PCR, while TCRdb's copy carries only in-frame clones and drops some. The sample has 110,000 to 150,000 clones; about nine tenths are singletons. The rearrangement links TRBV9 to TRBJ2-7, with TRBD1 matching 10 bases. This TCR was recovered from a man aged 50 to 60 with active or convalescent COVID-19. The sequencing sample was made of peripheral blood. The CDR3 DNA reads as TGTGCCAGCAGCGTAGGGGGACAGGGGTTCAGTACCGAGCAGTACTTC. It codes for CASSVGGQGFSTEQYF.